Listed here is a single T cell receptor (beta chain). Its antigen is not known. The whole isolated RNA underwent reverse transcription, so sequencing captured expressed TCRB transcripts. The study sequenced naive, central memory and regulatory T cell samples to an average of about 3.9 million reads. The method was immunoSEQ multiplex PCR; TCRdb's version includes in-frame clones alone and lacks a portion of them. Counted here are 200,000 to 250,000 clones, approximately 15% occurring once; the ten biggest clones make up just under 0.02%. This entry belongs to a study of beta chain features in type 1 diabetes. Study in general: Cell yields, gender and age were comparable in patients and healthy donors.

V was pared by 3 bases and J by 4 bases, with 10 bases between. The CDR3 is made up of 13 amino acids. The germline gives CDR1 SGDLS, CDR2 YYNGEE. Study outcomes and limitations: It was among patients, rather than healthy donors, that naive, central memory and Treg TCRB repertoires appeared more similar. Lower insertion and higher deletion counts appeared at VDJ junctions in type 1 diabetes patients. Shortening of TCRB CDR3s, moderate but significant, appeared in all four CD4+ subsets of Type 1 diabetes patients.

The receptor's source is a man aged 25-45 years with type 1 diabetes. The gene calls are TRBV9 and TRBJ1-1; D possibly corresponds to TRBD1 (5 bases). The source material was naive CD4+ T cells from blood. The CDR3 reads CASSAGRGTEAFF. CDR3 DNA sequence: TGTGCCAGCAGCGCCGGAAGGGGCACTGAAGCTTTCTTT.